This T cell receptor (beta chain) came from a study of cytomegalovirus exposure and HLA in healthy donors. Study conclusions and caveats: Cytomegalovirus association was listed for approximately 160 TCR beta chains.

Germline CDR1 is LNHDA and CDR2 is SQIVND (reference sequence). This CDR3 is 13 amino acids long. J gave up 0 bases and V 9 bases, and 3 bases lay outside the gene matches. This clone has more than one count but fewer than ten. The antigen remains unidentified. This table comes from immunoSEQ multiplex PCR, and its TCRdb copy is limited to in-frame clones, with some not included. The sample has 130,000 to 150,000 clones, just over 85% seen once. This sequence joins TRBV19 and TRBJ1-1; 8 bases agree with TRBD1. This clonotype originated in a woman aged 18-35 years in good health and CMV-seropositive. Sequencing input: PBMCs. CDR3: CASGQGLNTEAFF. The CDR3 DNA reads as TGTGCCAGCGGACAGGGTTTGAACACTGAAGCTTTCTTT.